This TCR beta chain was recorded in a study of neurological immune-mediated disorders. TCRdb reprocessed the 5' RACE reads with MiXCR, giving one entry per CDR3 protein. The profile shows approximately 50,000 distinct CDR3 sequences, around 3.5% of them singletons. CDR1 LGHDT and CDR2 YNNKEL come from the germline V gene (reference sequence). V lost 4 bases to trimming and J lost 0 bases, with 10 bases between them. CDR3 length equals 15 residues. The chain uses TRBV3-1 and TRBJ1-3; a possible D gene is TRBD1 (5 bases). The clonotype was recovered from a man aged 55 to 70 with multiple sclerosis. The sequencing sample was made of PBMCs. The CDR3 DNA follows: TGTGCCAGCAGCCCAAACAGGAACTCTGGAAACACCATATATTTT. It yields the protein CASSPNRNSGNTIYF.